This T cell receptor beta chain was recovered during a study of T cells in Graves' hyperthyroidism and ophthalmopathy. The germline gives CDR1 DFQATT, CDR2 SNEGSKA (reference sequence). This CDR3 is 19 amino acids long. V gave up 6 bases and J gave up 0 bases, with 24 bases separating them. This clonotype has more than one count but fewer than ten. Its antigen remains unknown. Notes on the study in general: Ophthalmopathy onset followed model prediction by a median roughly six months.

RNA transcripts yielded amplified TCR beta CDR3 regions. TCR CDR3 underwent first-round RT-PCR with the HTBI primer set. TCRdb used MiXCR to reprocess the multiplex PCR reads, holding one entry per CDR3 protein. The table has fewer than 350,000 distinct CDR3 sequences, around a fifth seen once. What was sequenced was blood. This clonotype was sampled from a man aged 50-59 years with Graves' ophthalmopathy. The chain is built from TRBV20-1 and TRBJ1-6, with D maybe TRBD1 (5 bases). CDR3 region: CSASRTWDGGGSYNSPLHF. The CDR3 nucleotides are TGCAGTGCCAGCCGGACCTGGGACGGCGGCGGCTCCTATAATTCACCCCTCCACTTT.